The clone carrying this T cell receptor (beta chain) was counted only a few times. Every donor contributed 7.5 to 10 milliliters of peripheral blood by blood draw. Each sample yielded at least 5 micrograms of PBMC total RNA. It was with a sample-barcoded 5' primer and a J-beta primer mix that a second PCR of about 6 to 12 cycles was run. Every cDNA was tagged by a template-switch adaptor with 12 random nucleotides. In TCRdb, the 5' RACE reads were re-called with MiXCR into one record per CDR3 protein. The repertoire has about 930,000 distinct CDR3 sequences, about 27% of them found once; the top ten carry roughly 10%. This sample is drawn from a study of blood T cells in healthy people across ages. V was cut by 7 bases and J by 4 bases, with 17 bases left in between. The length of the CDR3 is 15 residues. In germline, CDR1 is SEHNR, CDR2 FQNEAQ (reference sequence). This same sample was also taken into another study, of T cells of mothers and their children. As that report states: For unrelated pairs as for related ones, thymic selection shapes TCR recombination output similarly.

Specimen: blood. This clonotype was sampled from a woman between 40 and 50 years old in good health. The chain joins TRBV7-9 to TRBJ2-1; no reliable D call. DNA for the CDR3: TGTGCCAGCATCCCCGTGGGGTCCCCATACAATGAGCAGTTCTTC. It is translated as CASIPVGSPYNEQFF.